Below are 22 T cell receptor beta chains sequenced from a single sample in a study of regulatory T cells in long-lasting Graves disease (dated by TCRdb to the early 2020s). This specimen's time point label, per the study, means: newly diagnosed GD, antithyroid drugs for less than 3 months. For both TCR sequencing and RNA sequencing, RNA was extracted from PBMCs using TRIzol. Library method: multiplex PCR. Reads for this sample came from an Illumina HiSeq 4000. CDR3 regions were amplified by Arm-PCR with iRepertoire HTBI primers to construct TCR beta libraries. The raw public data were reprocessed by TCRdb itself: fastp quality trimming at Q25, MiXCR clonotype calling, in-frame beta chains only. Each CDR3 protein gets just one entry, which takes the most common genes and DNA from the rows behind it. The sample data list roughly 250,000 distinct CDR3 sequences, and 15% to 20% of these were observed just once. Roughly 15% of the sample is taken by the ten largest.

This sample was shared with a second study, whose subject was T cells in Graves' hyperthyroidism and ophthalmopathy.

Here the sequenced sample was peripheral blood mononuclear cells (PBMCs), taken at new diagnosis, from a patient treated with antithyroid drugs. Every receptor here comes from a woman aged 25 to 39 with Graves disease. Donor details come from another sample of the same person, matched by shared clones.

The chain uses TRBV7-2 and TRBJ1-1; D perhaps matches TRBD1 (5 bases). Germline V gene data show CDR1 as SGHTA and CDR2 as FQGNSA. Trimming cost V 5 bases and J 4 bases, with 17 bases left between them. The CDR3 has 15 amino acids. CDR3 in DNA: TGTGCCAGCAGCCTACTTCAGGGAGGAAGCACTGAAGCTTTCTTT. Its protein is CASSLLQGGSTEAFF. Combining the CDR3 with reference TRBV7-2 and TRBJ1-1 gives the whole variable domain GAGVSQSPSNKVTEKGKDVELRCDPISGHTALYWYRQSLGQGLEFLIYFQGNSAPDKSGLPSDRFSAERTGGSVSTLTIQRTQQEDSAVYLCASSLLQGGSTEAFFGQGTRLTVV.

This clonotype has at least ten counts. This chain links TRBV9 with TRBJ2-3; TRBD2 aligns across 7 bases. CDR3 length: 16 residues. V lost 4 bases and J lost 2; bases outside the gene matches: 10. Germline V gene sequence: CDR1 SGDLS, CDR2 YYNGEE. The CDR3 loop reads CASSQRPGGYTDTQYF. In nucleotides, the CDR3 is TGTGCCAGCAGCCAAAGGCCCGGGGGGTACACAGATACGCAGTATTTT.

This clonotype was seen many times. This chain uses TRBV6-1 with TRBJ1-1, with D maybe TRBD1 (5 bases). Trimming removed 5 bases from V and 4 bases from J, with 11 bases in between. CDR1 and CDR2 (germline): MNHNS, SASEGT. This CDR3 has 13 residues. In DNA, the CDR3 is TGTGCCAGCAGTCACAAGACAGCCACTGAAGCTTTCTTT. Its protein is CASSHKTATEAFF.

This clonotype was observed many times. One end of the junction fails to match germline, which may point to a read error. The gene calls are TRBV5-1 and TRBJ2-2, with D tentatively TRBD1 (6 bases). Looked up from germline, CDR1 is SGHRS and CDR2 is YFSETQ. The CDR3 is 17 amino acids. This CDR3 reads CASSLERDTANTGELFF. Here the CDR3 DNA reads TGTGCCAGCAGCTTGGAAAGGGACACCGCGAACACCGGGGAGCTGTTTTTT.

This clonotype has at least ten counts. The chain uses TRBV12-3 or TRBV12-4 and TRBJ2-7; 7 bases map to TRBD1. V trimming: 6 bases; J trimming: 2 bases; junction bases outside the gene matches: 7. The CDR3 spans 14 residues. The CDR3 nucleotides are TGTGCCAGCAGGGAACAGGGGTCAACCTACGAGCAGTACTTC. Its translation: CASREQGSTYEQYF.

About this clonotype: A much larger clone lies a single base off, so this may be a read error. V and J are TRBV7-2 and TRBJ2-3; 13 bases are a match to TRBD2. The CDR3 consists of 16 residues. Trimming took 5 bases from V and 4 from J; bases not matched to a gene: 6. The germline gives CDR1 SGHTA, CDR2 FQGNSA. CDR3 loop: CASSRTSGGAADTQYF. As DNA, the CDR3 is TGTGCCAGCAGCCGCACTAGCGGGGGGGCCGCAGATACGCAGTATTTT.

This clonotype has a count of ten or more. This rearrangement joins TRBV6-5 to TRBJ2-7, with D hard to call. Between the trimmed V and J ends, which lost 2 bases and 2 bases, there was a span of 10 bases. Germline V gives CDR1 MNHEY, CDR2 SVGAGI. The CDR3 has 14 amino acids. The CDR3 spells CASSYQAGPYEQYF. The CDR3 DNA reads TGTGCCAGCAGTTACCAGGCCGGCCCCTACGAGCAGTACTTC.

This clonotype was observed at least ten times. This chain uses TRBV12-3 or TRBV12-4 with TRBJ1-6, with TRBD1 identical over 10 bases. With V trimmed by 7 bases and J by 9 bases, 9 bases remained unmatched. The CDR3 extends over 15 amino acids. CDR3 DNA: TGTGCCAGCACTTCTCAGGGGACAGGGGTTTCACCCCTCCACTTT. Protein: CASTSQGTGVSPLHF.

At least ten counts were recorded for this clonotype. The chain carries TRBV20-1 and TRBJ2-1, with D unresolved. The CDR3 length is 15 residues. The ends were cut back, 0 bases at V and 0 bases at J, with 9 bases in the middle. Germline CDR1 reads DFQATT; CDR2 reads SNEGSKA (reference sequence). The CDR3 loop is CSARDRPSSYNEQFF. The CDR3 DNA is TGCAGTGCTAGAGATAGGCCTAGCTCCTACAATGAGCAGTTCTTC.

This clonotype has ten or more counts. The rearrangement joins TRBV2 to TRBJ2-6, with TRBD1 identical over 7 bases. The V segment lost 8 bases and the J segment 1 base; nucleotides outside the gene matches: 2. From germline, CDR1 is SNHLY and CDR2 FYNNEI. The CDR3 totals 14 residues. CDR3 bases: TGTGCCAGCCGACAGGGTTCTGGGGCCAACGTCCTGACTTTC. Its translation is CASRQGSGANVLTF.

In this sample, this clonotype turned up many times. V gene TRBV10-2 combines with J gene TRBJ2-4; D not certain. The V gene's germline CDR1 is WSHSY and CDR2 SAAADI. CDR3 length equals 17 residues. The ends were cut back, 1 base at V and 0 bases at J, with 13 bases in the middle. The CDR3: CASSEWAANLAKNIQYF. The CDR3 DNA reads TGCGCCAGCAGTGAGTGGGCAGCGAACCTAGCCAAAAACATTCAGTACTTC.

The sample holds many counts of this clonotype. The rearrangement links TRBV3-1 to TRBJ2-2; D not certain. The CDR3 sequence is 13 residues long. V was cut by 2 bases and J by 6 bases, with 7 bases left in between. Per germline, CDR1 LGHDT and CDR2 YNNKEL (reference sequence). The CDR3 protein is CASSQRPPGELFF. Here the CDR3 DNA reads TGTGCCAGCAGCCAAAGACCCCCCGGGGAGCTGTTTTTT. The entire variable domain, with the rest obtained from reference TRBV3-1 and TRBJ2-2, is as follows: DTAVSQTPKYLVTQMGNDKSIKCEQNLGHDTMYWYKQDSKKFLKIMFSYNNKELIINETVPNRFSPKSPDKAHLNLHINSLELGDSAVYFCASSQRPPGELFFGEGSRLTVL.

Many counts were recorded for this clonotype. The gene calls are TRBV18 and TRBJ2-7; D possibly corresponds to TRBD1 (6 bases). Trimming removed 1 base at V and 6 bases at J, with 19 bases between. This CDR3 has 16 amino acids. Per the germline V gene, CDR1 is KGHSH and CDR2 is LQKENI. CDR3 in amino acids: CASSPRAGALVREQYF. In nucleotides, the CDR3 is TGTGCCAGCTCACCACGCGCAGGGGCTTTGGTTCGCGAGCAGTACTTC.

This clonotype was recorded many times. The junction departs from germline at one end; a sequencing error may be responsible. This rearrangement joins TRBV20-1 to TRBJ1-1; no firm D call. This CDR3 spans 13 amino acids. CDR1 is DFQATT and CDR2 is SNEGSKA in the germline V gene (reference sequence). The CDR3 sequence is CSVRPPYGTEAFF. CDR3 sequence (DNA): TGCAGTGTTAGACCCCCATATGGAACTGAAGCTTTCTTT.

This clonotype was detected ten times or more. The gene calls are TRBV5-1 and TRBJ1-2; the match to TRBD1 covers 11 bases. Per germline, CDR1 SGHRS and CDR2 YFSETQ. V was clipped by 5 bases and J by 4 bases; unmatched bases: 4. The CDR3 covers 14 residues. CDR3: CASRAGTGGYGYTF. CDR3 coding DNA: TGCGCCAGCAGGGCCGGGACAGGGGGCTATGGCTACACCTTC.

This clonotype was detected ten times or more. The rearrangement uses TRBV6-2 or TRBV6-3 and TRBJ2-3; 7 bases are shared with TRBD1. V dropped 5 bases and J dropped 5; count of bases not matched to a gene: 4. Germline V gene lookup returns CDR1 MNHEY and CDR2 SVGEGT. The CDR3 totals 13 residues. The CDR3 bases are TGTGCCAGCAGTACCCGACAGGGAGATACGCAGTATTTT. Encoded protein: CASSTRQGDTQYF.

This clonotype was picked up many times. The rearrangement uses TRBV9 and TRBJ2-3; 9 bases match TRBD2. From germline, CDR1 is SGDLS and CDR2 YYNGEE. The CDR3 has 17 amino acids. Unmatched junction bases numbered 10, after V lost 0 bases and J lost 5 bases. The CDR3 loop is CASSVALRGGVGDTQYF. The CDR3 nucleotides are TGTGCCAGCAGCGTAGCTCTGCGGGGGGGTGTTGGAGATACGCAGTATTTT.

This clonotype was detected only a few times. The rearrangement links TRBV27 to TRBJ2-7; D ambiguous. Trimming removed 3 bases at V and 4 bases at J, with 16 bases between. Germline CDR1 reads MNHEY; CDR2 reads SMNVEV (reference sequence). The CDR3 is made up of 15 amino acids. CDR3 nucleotide sequence: TGTGCCAGCAGTTTGAACGGTCTAAGGGATTACGAGCAGTACTTC. Protein: CASSLNGLRDYEQYF.

There are many counts of this clonotype. The chain joins TRBV5-1 to TRBJ1-1; 12 bases line up with TRBD1. Trimming removed 4 bases from V and 5 bases from J; junction bases left unmatched: 9. The CDR3 consists of 16 residues. Per germline, CDR1 SGHRS and CDR2 YFSETQ. The DNA for the CDR3 is TGCGCCAGCAGCAAGGGACAGGGGGCGGGAAGGACTGAAGCTTTCTTT. As protein: CASSKGQGAGRTEAFF.

This clonotype turned up a few times. Given a much more abundant clone one base away, this may be a read error. This chain links TRBV20-1 with TRBJ1-2; 9 bases line up with TRBD1. This CDR3 is 14 amino acids long. In germline, CDR1 is DFQATT, CDR2 SNEGSKA (reference sequence). Trimming took 6 bases from V and 9 from J; bases not matched to a gene: 14. CDR3 sequence (DNA): TGCAGTGCACCTCCGGGACAGGGAGGGTATAGCTACACCTTC. This codes for CSAPPGQGGYSYTF.

This clonotype was picked up many times. The V gene is TRBV19, the J gene TRBJ1-2; D is unclear. The V end lost 5 bases, the J end lost 4 bases, and 17 bases lay between the germline ends. Germline V gene sequence: CDR1 LNHDA, CDR2 SQIVND (reference sequence). CDR3 size: 15 residues. The CDR3 bases are TGTGCCAGTAGTCTTCACAGCCTGGTTTTCTATGGCTACACCTTC. It is translated as CASSLHSLVFYGYTF.

This clonotype was seen ten or more times. The rearrangement links TRBV11-2 to TRBJ2-1; the match to TRBD2 covers 12 bases. J was trimmed by 4 bases and V by 5 bases; bases with no gene match: 6. The CDR3 has 16 amino acids. CDR1 and CDR2 from the germline V gene are SGHAT and FQNNGV. As DNA, the CDR3 is TGTGCCAGCAGCGCCGAACTAGCGGGGGGTTACAATGAGCAGTTCTTC. It encodes CASSAELAGGYNEQFF.